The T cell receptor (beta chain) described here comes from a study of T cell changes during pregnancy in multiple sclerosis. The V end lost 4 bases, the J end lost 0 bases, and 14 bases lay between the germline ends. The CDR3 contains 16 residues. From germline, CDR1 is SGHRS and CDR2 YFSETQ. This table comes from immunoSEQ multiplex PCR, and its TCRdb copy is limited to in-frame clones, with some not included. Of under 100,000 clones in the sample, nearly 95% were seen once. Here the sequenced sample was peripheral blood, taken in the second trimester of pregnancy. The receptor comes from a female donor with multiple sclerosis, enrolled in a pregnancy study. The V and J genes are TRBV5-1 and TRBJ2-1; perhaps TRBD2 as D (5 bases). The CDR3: CASSGGLRVSYNEQFF. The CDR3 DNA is TGCGCCAGCAGCGGCGGGCTTAGGGTCTCCTACAATGAGCAGTTCTTC.